These 32 T cell receptor beta chains came from one sample sequenced in a study of T cell responses to AZD1222 COVID-19 vaccine. Generated by immunoSEQ multiplex PCR, the TCRdb table keeps only in-frame clones and is missing some. The table shows under 150,000 clones, with 93% occurring only once. The material was peripheral blood, obtained on day 0 of AZD1222 vaccination. The receptor source for this set is an adult in good health.

This clone appeared a single time. This chain uses TRBV27 with TRBJ2-1, with 8 nucleotides matching TRBD2. With V trimmed by 3 bases and J by 8 bases, 6 bases remained unmatched. The CDR3 has 14 residues. Germline-derived CDR1 and CDR2 are MNHEY and SMNVEV (reference sequence). The CDR3 sequence: CASSFGGLVHEQFF. In nucleotides, the CDR3 is TGTGCCAGCAGTTTTGGGGGACTAGTCCATGAGCAGTTCTTC.

The rearrangement uses TRBV7-6 and TRBJ1-2; possible D gene TRBD1, 6 bases. Germline-derived CDR1 and CDR2 are SGHVS and FNYEAQ. V lost 3 bases and J lost 4, with 9 bases in between. CDR3 length: 13 amino acids. The chain's CDR3 is CASSFRGGYGYTF. The DNA for the CDR3 is TGTGCCAGCAGCTTCAGGGGAGGCTATGGCTACACCTTC.

V is TRBV6-5 and J is TRBJ1-5; D is perhaps TRBD1 (5 bases). The germline V and J ends were trimmed by 6 bases and 6 bases, with 15 bases remaining between them. CDR1 is MNHEY and CDR2 is SVGAGI in the germline V gene. This CDR3 has 14 amino acids. The CDR3 region is CASSPGQGGQPQHF. CDR3 DNA sequence: TGTGCCAGCAGCCCCGGGCAGGGCGGTCAGCCCCAGCATTTT.

This rearrangement joins TRBV18 to TRBJ1-1; possible D gene TRBD1, 5 bases. Germline CDR1 KGHSH, CDR2 LQKENI. The CDR3 runs to 15 residues. V was clipped by 2 bases and J by 1 base, with 11 bases between them. In nucleotides, the CDR3 is TGTGCCAGCTCACCAGATAGGACACAGAACACTGAAGCTTTCTTT. As protein: CASSPDRTQNTEAFF.

This chain joins TRBV2 and TRBJ1-5; D ambiguous. The germline V gene encodes CDR1 SNHLY and CDR2 FYNNEI. The CDR3 spans 14 residues. The V end was cut by 4 bases, the J end by 5 bases, with 12 bases between. Here the CDR3 reads CASSAEPTDQPQHF. CDR3 DNA: TGTGCCAGCAGTGCGGAACCGACCGATCAGCCCCAGCATTTT.

This rearrangement joins TRBV7-2 to TRBJ2-1; no clear D. This CDR3 is 13 amino acids long. CDR1 and CDR2 from the germline V gene are SGHTA and FQGNSA. V lost 2 bases, J lost 8 bases, and 10 bases lay in between. Here the CDR3 DNA reads TGTGCCAGCAGCTTAAGGCTAGTCGATGAGCAGTTCTTC. As protein: CASSLRLVDEQFF.

The J gene is TRBJ1-2, the V gene TRBV9, with D possibly matching TRBD1 (6 bases). This CDR3 comprises 14 residues. Trimming removed 4 bases from V and 7 bases from J, with 17 bases in between. Germline CDR1 is SGDLS and CDR2 is YYNGEE. Here the CDR3 reads CASSPSGGAGGYTF. The CDR3 bases are TGTGCCAGCAGCCCCAGCGGGGGCGCGGGTGGCTACACCTTC.

CDR3 residues: CASLSGDRGSYNSPLHF. In nucleotides, the CDR3 is TGCGCCAGCCTATCCGGGGACAGGGGATCCTATAATTCACCCCTCCACTTT. J is TRBJ1-6 and V is TRBV10-2, with 10 positions matching TRBD1. J lost 1 base, V lost 8 bases, and 8 bases had no gene match. There are 17 residues in the CDR3. Germline assignment: CDR1 WSHSY and CDR2 SAAADI.

This clone turned up a few times. The V and J genes are TRBV5-1 and TRBJ2-3; possibly TRBD2 for D (6 bases). The CDR3 is 16 residues long. Germline V gene lookup returns CDR1 SGHRS and CDR2 YFSETQ. Between the trimmed V and J ends, which lost 0 bases and 0 bases, there was a span of 11 bases. The CDR3 sequence: CASSLATGTSTDTQYF. The CDR3 DNA reads TGCGCCAGCAGCTTGGCCACTGGGACTAGCACAGATACGCAGTATTTT.

The count of this clone is one. This chain connects TRBV18 to TRBJ2-3; TRBD2 aligns across 10 bases. CDR3 length: 16 amino acids. The V gene end was trimmed by 3 bases and the J gene end by 3 bases; junction bases not matched to a gene: 6. CDR1 and CDR2 (germline): KGHSH, LQKENI. This CDR3 reads CASSPRASGSTDTQYF. As DNA, the CDR3 is TGTGCCAGCTCACCCCGGGCTAGCGGGAGTACAGATACGCAGTATTTT.

This clone occurred once. The genes are TRBV5-1 and TRBJ2-3; 13 positions match TRBD2. The CDR3 runs 16 residues. In germline, CDR1 is SGHRS, CDR2 YFSETQ. Trimming cost V 4 bases and J 2 bases; bases outside gene matches: 4. CDR3 sequence: CASSPGLAGLTDTQYF. The CDR3 nucleotides are TGCGCCAGCAGCCCGGGACTAGCGGGACTCACAGATACGCAGTATTTT.

The V and J genes are TRBV27 and TRBJ1-1; TRBD1 is a possible D gene (5 bases). Trimming left V 2 bases short and J 3 bases short, with 10 bases between. Germline loops: CDR1 MNHEY, CDR2 SMNVEV (reference sequence). This CDR3 region has 14 residues. The CDR3: CASSLLMGDTEAFF. In nucleotides, the CDR3 is TGTGCCAGCAGTTTACTAATGGGGGACACTGAAGCTTTCTTT.

The chain carries TRBV6-2 or TRBV6-3 and TRBJ1-6, with 8 bases that match TRBD1. Trimming at V came to 0 bases and at J to 9 bases, leaving 4 bases not matched to a gene. Per germline, CDR1 MNHEY and CDR2 SVGEGT. The CDR3 is 15 amino acids. The CDR3: CASSYSGRGPSPLHF. The CDR3 coding sequence is TGTGCCAGCAGTTACTCGGGCAGGGGGCCTTCACCCCTCCACTTT.

This clone was counted only a few times. CDR3 sequence reads: CASARLNTGELFF. The CDR3 nucleotides are TGTGCCAGCGCCCGACTTAACACCGGGGAGCTGTTTTTT. The chain joins TRBV2 to TRBJ2-2; D unresolved. Germline loops: CDR1 SNHLY, CDR2 FYNNEI. With 8 bases removed from V and 2 bases from J, the gap between germline ends came to 9 bases. The CDR3 loop spans 13 amino acids.

The chain links TRBV14 to TRBJ2-3, with unresolved D. V dropped 1 base and J dropped 2 bases, with 10 bases sitting between them. CDR1 SGHDN and CDR2 FVKESK come from the germline V gene. The CDR3 length is 15 residues. The CDR3 DNA reads TGTGCCAGCAGCCAAGGATGGCGGTTCACAGATACGCAGTATTTT. Its protein product is CASSQGWRFTDTQYF. The full variable domain, rest sourced from reference TRBV14 and TRBJ2-3, is EAGVTQFPSHSVIEKGQTVTLRCDPISGHDNLYWYRRVMGKEIKFLLHFVKESKQDESGMPNNRFLAERTGGTYSTLKVQPAELEDSGVYFCASSQGWRFTDTQYFGPGTRLTVL.

The genes are TRBV2 and TRBJ1-5, with D uncertain. From germline, CDR1 is SNHLY and CDR2 FYNNEI. This CDR3 has 13 amino acids. Trimming left V 3 bases short and J 4 bases short, with 7 bases between. The CDR3 is CASSEEVNQPQHF. CDR3 sequence (DNA): TGTGCCAGCAGTGAGGAGGTGAATCAGCCCCAGCATTTT.

This chain uses TRBV27 with TRBJ2-3, with D possibly matching TRBD1 (6 bases). CDR3 length: 13 amino acids. V lost 4 bases, J lost 8 bases, and 13 bases lay in between. Germline-derived CDR1 and CDR2 are MNHEY and SMNVEV (reference sequence). CDR3 region: CASSSSGAGTQYF. Here the CDR3 DNA reads TGTGCCAGCAGTTCCTCAGGGGCAGGTACGCAGTATTTT.

CDR3 nucleotides: TGTGCCAGCAGCTTGGATCAGGGGCTCTATGGCTACACCTTC. Its translation: CASSLDQGLYGYTF. This chain links TRBV5-4 with TRBJ1-2; weak D call: TRBD1 (6 bases). V was pared by 0 bases and J by 4 bases, with 10 bases between. The CDR3 consists of 14 residues. CDR1 and CDR2 (germline): SGHNT, YYREEE (reference sequence). Combining the CDR3 with reference TRBV5-4 and TRBJ1-2 gives the whole variable domain ETGVTQSPTHLIKTRGQQVTLRCSSQSGHNTVSWYQQALGQGPQFIFQYYREEENGRGNFPPRFSGLQFPNYSSELNVNALELDDSALYLCASSLDQGLYGYTFGSGTRLTVV.

The CDR3 sequence: CASSQAVNGGTEAFF. The CDR3 DNA reads as TGTGCCAGCAGCCAAGCGGTGAATGGGGGCACTGAAGCTTTCTTT. The V call is TRBV4-2, the J call TRBJ1-1; a weak D match, TRBD1 (5 bases). V was cut by 1 base and J by 4 bases, with 13 bases left in between. CDR3 size: 15 residues. Germline-derived CDR1 and CDR2 are LGHNA and YNFKEQ.

The chain uses TRBV29-1 and TRBJ2-7; D assignment may be TRBD1 or TRBD2 (5 bases each). The V end lost 3 bases, the J end lost 2 bases, and 8 bases lay between the germline ends. The CDR3 sequence is 12 residues long. The germline V gene has CDR1 SQVTM and CDR2 ANQGSEA. The CDR3 coding sequence is TGCAGCGTTGATGAGGGGACCTACGAGCAGTACTTC. Translated, it gives CSVDEGTYEQYF.

V is TRBV5-1 and J is TRBJ1-3; D is unresolved. The CDR3 consists of 15 residues. V lost 0 bases and J lost 0, with 7 bases in between. Germline lookup yields CDR1 SGHRS and CDR2 YFSETQ. DNA for the CDR3: TGCGCCAGCAGCTTGGGTGGGCCCTCTGGAAACACCATATATTTT. Translation gives CASSLGGPSGNTIYF.

J is TRBJ2-7 and V is TRBV5-4, with TRBD2 matching 8 bases. The germline CDR1 and CDR2 sequences are SGHNT and YYREEE (reference sequence). V was pared by 4 bases and J by 0 bases, with 3 bases of the junction left unmatched. The CDR3 sequence is 14 residues long. CDR3 amino acids: CASSVGLVSYEQYF. The DNA of the CDR3 is TGTGCCAGCAGCGTGGGACTAGTCTCCTACGAGCAGTACTTC.

The chain combines TRBV4-1 with TRBJ2-7; D gene ambiguous. V dropped 3 bases and J dropped 7 bases, with 13 bases sitting between them. Germline V lookup: CDR1 MGHRA, CDR2 YSYEKL. The CDR3 consists of 13 residues. The chain's CDR3 is CASSQDGLREQYF. The CDR3 bases are TGCGCCAGCAGCCAGGATGGGCTGAGGGAGCAGTACTTC.

This clone was seen a handful of times. The chain joins TRBV30 to TRBJ1-6, with TRBD1 as a possible D gene (6 bases). Between the trimmed V and J ends, which lost 3 bases and 14 bases, there was a span of 14 bases. CDR1 and CDR2 from the germline V gene are GTSNPN and SVGIG (reference sequence). This CDR3 is built from 12 residues. The DNA of the CDR3 is TGTGCCTGGAGCCCTACAGGGTCGGCCCTCCACTTT. Amino acids: CAWSPTGSALHF.

The J gene is TRBJ1-5, the V gene TRBV7-4; D is perhaps TRBD1 (6 bases). This CDR3 contains 14 residues. Trimming stripped 5 bases from V and 4 bases from J, with 12 bases between. Germline CDR1 is SGHVT and CDR2 is SQSDAQ. CDR3 nucleotide sequence: TGTGCCAGCAGCCCCGGACAGACTAATCAGCCCCAGCATTTT. Translated: CASSPGQTNQPQHF.

The rearrangement links TRBV18 to TRBJ2-1, with D uncertain. The CDR3 covers 17 residues. V lost 3 bases to trimming and J lost 6 bases, with 21 bases between them. Germline V gives CDR1 KGHSH, CDR2 LQKENI. CDR3: CASSPTLIGPVGNEQFF. The DNA of the CDR3 is TGTGCCAGCTCACCGACTCTCATCGGTCCCGTGGGCAATGAGCAGTTCTTC.

V and J are TRBV7-2 and TRBJ2-1, with 8 positions matching TRBD1. J was trimmed by 4 bases and V by 0 bases; bases with no gene match: 5. CDR1 and CDR2 (germline): SGHTA, FQGNSA. The CDR3 spans 16 residues. The CDR3 coding sequence is TGTGCCAGCAGCTTAGCGCTCGGGACAGGTTACAATGAGCAGTTCTTC. It codes for CASSLALGTGYNEQFF.

The genes are TRBV6-1 and TRBJ1-1; TRBD1 is a possible D gene (6 bases). CDR3 length: 15 residues. The germline gives CDR1 MNHNS, CDR2 SASEGT. Trimming left V 3 bases short and J 1 base short, with 12 bases between. The CDR3 loop is CASSDGGRENTEAFF. In DNA, the CDR3 is TGTGCCAGCAGTGACGGGGGGCGGGAGAACACTGAAGCTTTCTTT.

The chain uses TRBV19 and TRBJ1-3, with D possibly being TRBD1 (5 bases). Germline V gene lookup returns CDR1 LNHDA and CDR2 SQIVND (reference sequence). Deletions cut 1 base from V and 4 bases from J, with 8 bases between. The CDR3 totals 14 residues. CDR3 nucleotides: TGTGCCAGTAGTATAGGCAGGGAAGGAAACACCATATATTTT. Its translation is CASSIGREGNTIYF.

The chain recombines TRBV6-1 with TRBJ2-3, with 8 bases matching TRBD1. Germline CDR1 MNHNS, CDR2 SASEGT. This CDR3 region has 15 residues. The junction had 6 bases not matched to a gene; V was cut back by 6 bases and J by 1 base. This chain's CDR3 is CASRLQGARTDTQYF. The CDR3, as DNA: TGTGCCAGCAGGCTTCAGGGGGCTCGCACAGATACGCAGTATTTT.

Note on this clone: The sample contains more than one DNA sequence encoding this CDR3. The chain joins TRBV9 to TRBJ1-2; D not resolved. Per germline, CDR1 SGDLS and CDR2 YYNGEE. The CDR3 has 13 residues. V lost 2 bases and J lost 2, with 7 bases in between. CDR3 region: CASSVDGNYGYTF. The CDR3 DNA reads as TGTGCCAGCAGCGTCGACGGCAACTATGGCTACACCTTC.

The rearrangement links TRBV5-4 to TRBJ2-7; a possible D gene is TRBD2 (6 bases). This CDR3 is 14 amino acids long. In germline, CDR1 is SGHNT, CDR2 YYREEE (reference sequence). The V and J ends lost 1 base and 1 base respectively, with 9 bases between them. The CDR3 nucleotides are TGTGCCAGCAGCTTGCGGGGGAGGTCCTACGAGCAGTACTTC. Translation gives CASSLRGRSYEQYF.